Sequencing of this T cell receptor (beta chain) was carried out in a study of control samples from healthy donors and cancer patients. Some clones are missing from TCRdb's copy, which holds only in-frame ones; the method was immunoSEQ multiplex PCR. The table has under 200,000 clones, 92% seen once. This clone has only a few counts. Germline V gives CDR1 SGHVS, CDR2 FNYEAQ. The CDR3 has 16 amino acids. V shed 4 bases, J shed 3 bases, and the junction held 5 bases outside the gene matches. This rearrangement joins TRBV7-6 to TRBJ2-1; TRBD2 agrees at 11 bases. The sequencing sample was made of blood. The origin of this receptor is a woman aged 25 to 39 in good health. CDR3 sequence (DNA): TGTGCCAGCAGCTGTAGCGGGAGGGCCATCTACAATGAGCAGTTCTTC. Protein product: CASSCSGRAIYNEQFF.